These T cell receptor beta chains were read from a single sample in a study of CXCR3-negative and CXCR3-positive naive CD8 T cells. TCRdb re-called the 5' RACE reads, yielding one record per CDR3 amino acid sequence without DNA. Seen in this sample are approximately 89,000 distinct CDR3 sequences; the ten most common clones hold around 0.51%. The sequencing input was naive CXCR3+ CD8+ T cells from blood. The receptors derive from a human donor in good health. Some clones in this sample may be carry-over from other donors' samples. CDR3s include the opening cysteine and the closing phenylalanine or tryptophan. Fields, in order: J gene, V gene, CDR3 protein.

>TRBJ2-3|TRBV28
CASRELAVITDTQYF
>TRBJ2-7|TRBV29-1
CSVEGGQFGYNSYEQYF
>TRBJ2-1|TRBV4-3
CASSQEASGSLLSYNEQFF
>TRBJ2-1|TRBV6-5
CASSHRSPREGEQFF
>TRBJ2-5|TRBV6-1
CASRAGARETQYF
>TRBJ1-1|TRBV23-1
CASSHRAEAFF
>TRBJ2-7|TRBV14
CASSPSGPYEQYF
>TRBJ2-3|TRBV7-3
CASSPSGGLRDTQYF
>TRBJ2-1|TRBV6-1
CASRLAGGTLIGNEQFF
>TRBJ2-7|TRBV11-2
CASSLGTSGSSSYEQYF
>TRBJ2-3|TRBV29-1
CSGGGEYTQYF
>TRBJ2-7|TRBV28
CASRGEQGVPWGEQYF
>TRBJ1-2|TRBV4-3
CASSPGRQIYGYTF
>TRBJ1-2|TRBV4-3
CASSISGGPNYGYTF
>TRBJ2-7|TRBV4-2
CASSQVDGYEQYF
>TRBJ2-2|TRBV12-3/TRBV12-4
CATTPPNTGELFF
>TRBJ1-6|TRBV20-1
CSARDLKNSPLHF
>TRBJ2-7|TRBV5-1
CASCRDSDYEQYF
>TRBJ1-5|TRBV27
CASSSKDLRPQHF
>TRBJ2-5|TRBV7-9
CASSPPREETQYF
>TRBJ2-1|TRBV7-2
CASDTAGGYNEQFF
>TRBJ2-7|TRBV25-1
CASSEFFNRDGEPYEQYF
>TRBJ2-3|TRBV5-1
CASSLESSTDTQYF
>TRBJ2-1|TRBV2
CASSEGGGADNEQFF
>TRBJ2-7|TRBV12-3/TRBV12-4
CARTSSDEQYF
>TRBJ2-1|TRBV2
CASRIRGSHNEQFF
>TRBJ2-3|TRBV11-2
CASSIRDRATDTQYF
>TRBJ1-5|TRBV20-1
CSARDLGDSNQPQHF
>TRBJ2-5|TRBV7-2
CASSLYSQGPGETQYF
>TRBJ2-7|TRBV6-2/TRBV6-3
CASSPLSLAKEREQYF
>TRBJ2-1|TRBV29-1
CSARDRVKNEQFF
>TRBJ1-4|TRBV12-3/TRBV12-4
CASSLRPRGIDDNEKLFF
>TRBJ2-7|TRBV9
CASSELAGGAYEQYF
>TRBJ1-2|TRBV29-1
CSVRGSTYGYTF
>TRBJ2-4|TRBV2
CASRRVAKNIQYF
>TRBJ1-5|TRBV20-1
CSAIEGIISNQPQHF
>TRBJ2-3|TRBV14
CASSLTLRTDTQYF
>TRBJ2-1|TRBV7-9
CASSSGDSYNEQFF
>TRBJ1-1|TRBV5-1
CASSPRQGNTEAFF
>TRBJ2-7|TRBV20-1
CSAIDRPPYEQYF
>TRBJ2-7|TRBV5-1
CASSLGQGAMDEQYF
>TRBJ1-5|TRBV23-1
CASSQGRGHGFNQPQHF
>TRBJ2-1|TRBV5-1
CASSPGPLNEQFF
>TRBJ2-7|TRBV6-5
CASSGGEDYEQYF
>TRBJ1-5|TRBV5-1
CASSTPTAVFCSNQPQHF
>TRBJ2-7|TRBV4-1
CASSQRGASYEQYF
>TRBJ2-3|TRBV7-6
CARSLVEAELGTDTQYF
>TRBJ1-2|TRBV5-1
CASSFSSTGDGYTF
>TRBJ2-1|TRBV7-3
CASSLWGDPTKEQFF
>TRBJ2-1|TRBV4-1
CASSLRQGLDEQFF
>TRBJ2-1|TRBV5-1
CASSYLGQVHNEQFF